Below, one T cell receptor (beta chain) is given with its context. The record originates from a study of blood T cell repertoires in COVID-19. At the level of the study: Spain, Italy and the United States supplied samples that represented acute and convalescent COVID-19. PBMCs, B-cell-depleted T cells, or T cells were the source of the cDNA or gDNA that made up the material.

The V gene's germline CDR1 is MDHEN and CDR2 SYDVKM. Between the trimmed V and J ends, which lost 5 bases and 7 bases, there was a span of 17 bases. This CDR3 region has 14 residues. Assay: immunoSEQ multiplex PCR; the TCRdb copy retains only in-frame clones and omits some. The sample records roughly 42,000 clones, roughly 79% being singletons. The sequencing sample was made of peripheral blood. J is TRBJ1-2 and V is TRBV28; tentative D call: TRBD1 (6 bases). This sequence was found in a woman of 80 years or more with acute or convalescent COVID-19. CDR3 in amino acids: CASSPPRDTSGYTF. The DNA for the CDR3 is TGTGCCAGCAGTCCCCCCCGGGACACCTCTGGCTACACCTTC.